This T cell receptor (beta chain) came from a study of blood T cell repertoires in COVID-19. In the study overall: PBMCs, B-cell-depleted T cells, or T cells were the source of the cDNA or gDNA that made up the material.

V was clipped by 4 bases and J by 2 bases, with 19 bases between them. The CDR3 is made up of 17 amino acids. CDR1 and CDR2 (germline): SGHAT, FQNNGV. In the authors' workflow: Estimation of nucleated cell counts relied on the amplification of reference gene primers. Profiling relied on immunoSEQ multiplex PCR, and the TCRdb table lists in-frame clones only, not all of them. The V and J calls and the clone size are those of that table, but D and trimming were determined from the DNA. This table has hundreds of thousands of clones, less than 90% appearing once. Cohorts were assigned according to the clinical history that participants reported.

The clonotype was recovered from a woman aged 45-65 years in a cohort exposed to, infected with or recovered from COVID-19 (not recorded which). Sequenced: PBMCs or T cells enriched from blood (not recorded which). This rearrangement joins TRBV11-2 to TRBJ2-3; D gene unclear. CDR3 sequence reads: CASSSTAQVILTDTQYF. The DNA for the CDR3 is TGTGCCAGCAGCTCAACGGCCCAGGTCATACTCACAGATACGCAGTATTTT. Based on the CDR3 plus reference TRBV11-2 and TRBJ2-3, the full variable domain is EAGVAQSPRYKIIEKRQSVAFWCNPISGHATLYWYQQILGQGPKLLIQFQNNGVVDDSQLPKDRFSAERLKGVDSTLKIQPAKLEDSAVYLCASSSTAQVILTDTQYFGPGTRLTVL.